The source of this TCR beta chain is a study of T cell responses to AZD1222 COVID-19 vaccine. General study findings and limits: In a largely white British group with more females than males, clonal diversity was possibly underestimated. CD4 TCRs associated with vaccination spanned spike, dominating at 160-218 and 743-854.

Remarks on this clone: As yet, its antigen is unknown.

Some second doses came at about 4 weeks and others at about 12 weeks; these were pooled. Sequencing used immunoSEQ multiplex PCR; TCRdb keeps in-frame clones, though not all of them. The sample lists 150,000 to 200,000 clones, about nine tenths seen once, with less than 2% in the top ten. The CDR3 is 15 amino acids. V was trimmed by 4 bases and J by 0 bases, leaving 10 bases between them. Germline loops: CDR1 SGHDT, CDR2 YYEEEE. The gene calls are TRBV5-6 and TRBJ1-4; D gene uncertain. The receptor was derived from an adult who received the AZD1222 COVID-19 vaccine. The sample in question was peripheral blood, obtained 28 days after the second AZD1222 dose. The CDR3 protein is CASSPRSTTNEKLFF. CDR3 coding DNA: TGTGCCAGCAGCCCGAGGAGTACAACTAATGAAAAACTGTTTTTT.